The clone carrying this T cell receptor beta chain was found once. The antigen remains undetermined. This record comes from a study of metastatic and nonmetastatic thyroid tumors. On the study more broadly: Repertoires were compared across blood and tumor or nodule tissue from malignant and benign thyroid patients. Points from the study as a whole: Malignant thyroid tumors reportedly had TCR beta diversity that was significantly higher than in benign nodules, in blood and tumor.

Trimming removed 6 bases from V and 4 bases from J, with 15 bases in between. Germline values: CDR1 DFQATT, CDR2 SNEGSKA (reference sequence). The CDR3 sequence is 13 residues long. Study processing details: Variation in CDR3 across clinicopathological groups served as the basis for constructing a distant-metastasis classifier in papillary thyroid cancer. Via MiXCR, TCRdb re-called the PCR reads. V and J calls and clone size were set by TCRdb, not the authors. In the table there are around 65,000 clones, around 14% of which are singletons. Each patient came to thyroid surgery without any prior treatment (of any kind).

Sequencing input: blood. The sequence was collected from a male donor with papillary thyroid cancer or a benign thyroid nodule (not recorded which). Some clones in this sample may be carry-over from other donors' samples. The chain has TRBV20-1 and TRBJ1-2; D gene unclear. CDR3 in DNA: TGCAGTGCGGAGGTCCCGCAGCTCTATGGCTACACCTTC. Translation gives CSAEVPQLYGYTF.